The following is a T cell receptor beta chain sequence with its context. Unmatched junction bases numbered 7, after V lost 5 bases and J lost 3 bases. CDR3 length: 15 residues. Germline V gene lookup returns CDR1 SEHNR and CDR2 FQNEAQ (reference sequence). This record comes from a study of T cell changes during pregnancy in multiple sclerosis. Produced via immunoSEQ multiplex PCR; TCRdb's table is partial and in-frame only. Among 65,000 to 90,000 clones, approximately 92% were seen once, and the ten largest hold approximately 2.2%. This clonotype was sampled from a female donor with multiple sclerosis, enrolled in a pregnancy study. The J gene is TRBJ2-7, the V gene TRBV7-9, with TRBD1 matching over 10 bases. This sample comprised peripheral blood, obtained before pregnancy. The CDR3 DNA reads as TGTGCCAGCAGCCGGGGACAGGGGACTAGCTACGAGCAGTACTTC. Its protein product is CASSRGQGTSYEQYF.